This T cell receptor beta chain is drawn from a study of cytomegalovirus exposure and HLA in healthy donors. The overall study: Prior work identified 100 million to 130 million unique TCR beta sequences in some 200 million T cells.

Study-wide results and limits: A later analysis showed that HLA-associated TCR beta chains had undergone more clonal expansion than equally common others. 87-base-pair reads could not separate some V segments, including TRBV6-2 and TRBV6-3.

Primers: 60 Vbeta forward and 13 Jbeta reverse. The method was immunoSEQ multiplex PCR; TCRdb's version includes in-frame clones alone and lacks a portion of them. There are approximately 73,000 clones in the sample; over 70% occur only once, and around a fifth lies in the top ten. Trimming stripped 3 bases from V and 0 bases from J, with 17 bases between. Germline lookup yields CDR1 SQVTM and CDR2 ANQGSEA. The CDR3 runs to 16 residues. This clone was seen once. Its target is not known. Input material: PBMCs. The V call is TRBV29-1, the J call TRBJ1-1; D may be TRBD1 (5 bases). The source of this sequence is a middle-aged woman in good health and CMV-seropositive. This CDR3 reads CSVDRGLRGLNTEAFF. As DNA, the CDR3 is TGCAGCGTTGACCGGGGCTTGCGGGGATTGAACACTGAAGCTTTCTTT.